The 26 T cell receptor beta chains in this list originate from one sample, sequenced in a study of early T cells in non-severe SARS-CoV-2 infection. TCRdb fed the 5' RACE reads into MiXCR, producing one record per CDR3 protein. This sample yields some 57,000 distinct CDR3 sequences, of which 10% to 15% are seen a single time; less than 6% belongs to the top ten. The sequenced material came from whole blood. Receptors were obtained from an adult who was a healthcare worker with PCR-confirmed SARS-CoV-2 infection or an uninfected control (not recorded which).

V usage is TRBV12-3 or TRBV12-4 and J usage is TRBJ1-1; TRBD1 is a possible D gene (5 bases). The CDR3 has 13 residues. Between the trimmed V and J ends, which lost 1 base and 4 bases, there was a span of 7 bases. The CDR3 DNA follows: TGTGCCAGCAGTTTAGGGGGGGTCACTGAAGCTTTCTTT. Its translation is CASSLGGVTEAFF.

The chain carries TRBV6-5 and TRBJ2-7; 7 bases are shared with TRBD1. The ends lost 6 bases at V and 3 bases at J; junction bases unmatched: 8. The length of the CDR3 is 14 residues. Germline loops: CDR1 MNHEY, CDR2 SVGAGI. In DNA form, the CDR3 reads TGTGCCAGCAGGTTCACTTGGGACAGCTACGAGCAGTACTTC. Translated, it gives CASRFTWDSYEQYF.

This clonotype occurred many times. The genes are TRBV4-1 and TRBJ1-1; D ambiguous. Germline values: CDR1 MGHRA, CDR2 YSYEKL. With 3 bases removed from V and 9 bases from J, the gap between germline ends came to 11 bases. The CDR3 spans 12 residues. Here the CDR3 reads CASSQETAKAFF. CDR3 in DNA: TGCGCCAGCAGCCAGGAAACAGCGAAAGCTTTCTTT.

In this sample, this clonotype turned up many times. The chain carries TRBV6-1 and TRBJ1-3, with D possibly TRBD1 on 5 matching bases. The germline gives CDR1 MNHNS, CDR2 SASEGT. The V end lost 3 bases, the J end lost 0 bases, and 15 bases lay between the germline ends. The CDR3 consists of 17 residues. The CDR3 DNA follows: TGTGCCAGCAGTGAGGATGGGCGGAGGGGCTCTGGAAACACCATATATTTT. Its protein product is CASSEDGRRGSGNTIYF.

In its sample, this clonotype was seen a few times. The chain links TRBV7-6 to TRBJ2-7; D is ambiguous. Germline V CDR1 and CDR2: SGHVS, FNYEAQ. Trimming pared 0 bases from V and 3 bases from J, leaving 6 bases between. The CDR3 is made up of 13 amino acids. CDR3 in amino acids: CASSLAQNYEQYF. In nucleotides, the CDR3 is TGTGCCAGCAGCTTAGCGCAGAACTACGAGCAGTACTTC.

The chain carries TRBV3-1 and TRBJ1-2, with D possibly being TRBD1 (6 bases). The CDR3 has 14 residues. Looked up from germline, CDR1 is LGHDT and CDR2 is YNNKEL (reference sequence). V dropped 4 bases and J dropped 8 bases, with 17 bases sitting between them. CDR3 residues: CASSPVTGQLGYTF. The CDR3 DNA sequence: TGTGCCAGCAGCCCAGTGACAGGCCAGTTGGGCTACACCTTC.

This clonotype was seen many times. The chain employs TRBV7-9 and TRBJ2-2; 7 nucleotides align to TRBD2. The CDR3 sequence is 17 residues long. Germline CDR1 reads SEHNR; CDR2 reads FQNEAQ (reference sequence). The ends lost 5 bases at V and 0 bases at J; junction bases unmatched: 9. The CDR3: CASSPAGSGSNTGELFF. CDR3 DNA: TGTGCCAGCAGCCCTGCCGGTAGCGGGTCGAACACCGGGGAGCTGTTTTTT.

This clonotype has only a few counts. The chain couples TRBV16 to TRBJ2-1; D is unresolved. Germline V gene data show CDR1 as KGHSY and CDR2 as FQNENV. Trimming removed 4 bases from V and 0 bases from J, with 10 bases in between. This CDR3 region has 15 residues. In nucleotides, the CDR3 is TGTGCCAGCAGCCTAAACTCGCGCTCCTACAATGAGCAGTTCTTC. This sequence encodes CASSLNSRSYNEQFF.

V is TRBV20-1 and J is TRBJ1-6, with 8 bases matching TRBD1. The CDR3 loop spans 15 amino acids. V trimming: 4 bases; J trimming: 3 bases; junction bases outside the gene matches: 5. The germline CDR1 and CDR2 sequences are DFQATT and SNEGSKA (reference sequence). CDR3 in DNA: TGCAGTGCTACAGGACAGGGCTACTATAATTCACCCCTCCACTTT. It specifies CSATGQGYYNSPLHF.

This clonotype was picked up a small number of times. The J gene is TRBJ2-2, the V gene TRBV7-9; TRBD1 aligns across 8 bases. The V gene end was trimmed by 8 bases and the J gene end by 5 bases; junction bases not matched to a gene: 7. CDR3 length: 14 amino acids. CDR1 is SEHNR, CDR2 FQNEAQ, per germline (reference sequence). The CDR3 DNA reads as TGTGCCAGCTTCGGACAGGGCAGGACCGGGGAGCTGTTTTTT. This encodes CASFGQGRTGELFF. Complete variable domain (other parts from reference TRBV7-9 and TRBJ2-2): DTGVSQNPRHKITKRGQNVTFRCDPISEHNRLYWYRQTLGQGPEFLTYFQNEAQLEKSRLLSDRFSAERPKGSFSTLEIQRTEQGDSAMYLCASFGQGRTGELFFGEGSRLTVL.

In the case of this clonotype: Being one base from a much bigger clone, this may be a read error. The rearrangement uses TRBV5-1 and TRBJ2-1, with 11 bases that match TRBD2. Germline V gene data show CDR1 as SGHRS and CDR2 as YFSETQ. This CDR3 region has 15 residues. Written as DNA, the CDR3 is TGCGCCAGCAGCCCTGAAGGACTAGCGGGCTATGAGCAGATCTTC. This gives the protein CASSPEGLAGYEQIF.

The CDR3 protein is CASSTGDRAWEAFF. The CDR3 bases are TGCGCCAGCAGCACAGGTGACAGGGCTTGGGAAGCTTTCTTT. The chain combines TRBV5-1 with TRBJ1-1, with TRBD1 identical over 7 bases. The length of the CDR3 is 14 residues. CDR1 is SGHRS and CDR2 is YFSETQ in the germline V gene. Unmatched junction bases numbered 11, after V lost 4 bases and J lost 8 bases.

The CDR3 loop is CASSGSGTGNTEAFF. The CDR3 coding sequence is TGCGCCAGCAGTGGGTCCGGGACCGGTAACACTGAAGCTTTCTTT. The chain links TRBV10-1 to TRBJ1-1; TRBD1 is a possible D gene (5 bases). This CDR3 has 15 amino acids. Trimming took 4 bases from V and 2 from J, leaving 14 bases between them. Germline V gene sequence: CDR1 WNHNN, CDR2 SYGVQD (reference sequence).

This chain uses TRBV6-1 with TRBJ2-1; 9 bases fit TRBD2. Unmatched junction bases numbered 7, after V lost 1 base and J lost 6 bases. Germline V gene data show CDR1 as MNHNS and CDR2 as SASEGT. The CDR3 totals 16 residues. The CDR3 protein is CASSEGLAGLSNEQFF. The CDR3 region has the DNA TGTGCCAGCAGTGAAGGTCTAGCGGGATTATCCAATGAGCAGTTCTTC.

This clonotype was seen a handful of times. The rearrangement links TRBV6-1 to TRBJ2-3, with 8 positions matching TRBD2. CDR3 length: 15 amino acids. Germline V gene data show CDR1 as MNHNS and CDR2 as SASEGT. Trimming removed 5 bases from V and 2 bases from J; junction bases left unmatched: 6. CDR3 protein: CASSISGSLTDTQYF. Written as DNA, the CDR3 is TGTGCCAGCAGTATCAGCGGGAGCCTCACAGATACGCAGTATTTT.

The sample holds a few counts of this clonotype. V is TRBV2 and J is TRBJ1-2, with 9 positions matching TRBD1. This CDR3 has 17 amino acids. From germline, CDR1 is SNHLY and CDR2 FYNNEI. V trimming: 3 bases; J trimming: 6 bases; junction bases outside the gene matches: 14. Written as DNA, the CDR3 is TGTGCCAGCAGTGAGGACCGGGACAGGGCGTCCGTCGATGGCTACACCTTC. This translates into CASSEDRDRASVDGYTF.

The rearrangement uses TRBV29-1 and TRBJ1-1, with D tentatively TRBD1 (5 bases). Germline lookup yields CDR1 SQVTM and CDR2 ANQGSEA. This CDR3 is built from 13 residues. V gave up 0 bases and J gave up 9 bases, with 14 bases separating them. The CDR3 loop reads CSVEDRGTLKAFF. CDR3 in DNA: TGCAGCGTTGAAGATCGGGGCACTTTGAAAGCTTTCTTT.

The gene calls are TRBV20-1 and TRBJ2-7; TRBD2 matches 12 bases. The J segment lost 6 bases and the V segment lost 4 bases, leaving 7 bases of the junction unmatched. The V gene's germline CDR1 is DFQATT and CDR2 SNEGSKA (reference sequence). CDR3 size: 14 residues. CDR3 bases: TGCAGTGCTATACTAGCGGGAGGTGTTTTCGAGCAGTACTTC. As protein: CSAILAGGVFEQYF.

This clonotype was found many times. The J gene is TRBJ1-5, the V gene TRBV4-3; D is undetermined. Germline CDR1 reads LGHNA; CDR2 reads YSLEER. CDR3 length equals 13 residues. The V end was cut by 0 bases, the J end by 8 bases, with 8 bases between. CDR3 nucleotide sequence: TGCGCCAGCAGCCAAGAGTTGGGTAAGCCCCAGCATTTT. Translation: CASSQELGKPQHF.

The genes are TRBV11-1 and TRBJ2-1; 9 bases match TRBD2. CDR1 and CDR2 from the germline V gene are SGHAT and FQDESV (reference sequence). The CDR3 is made up of 15 amino acids. The V gene end was trimmed by 6 bases and the J gene end by 7 bases; junction bases not matched to a gene: 10. This chain's CDR3 is CASSRRSTSGNEQFF. CDR3 in DNA: TGTGCCAGCAGTCGTCGTTCGACTAGCGGTAATGAGCAGTTCTTC.

This clonotype was detected a few times. The rearrangement joins TRBV11-2 to TRBJ2-1; D may correspond to TRBD1 or TRBD2 (5 bases each). Trimming removed 3 bases from V and 6 bases from J, with 9 bases in between. Germline CDR1 reads SGHAT; CDR2 reads FQNNGV. This CDR3 has 13 amino acids. CDR3 DNA sequence: TGTGCCAGCAGCTTGGGGGAACCCAATGAGCAGTTCTTC. It specifies CASSLGEPNEQFF.

This clonotype was seen many times. The chain employs TRBV4-3 and TRBJ1-6, with D possibly being TRBD1 (6 bases). The germline V gene has CDR1 LGHNA and CDR2 YSLEER. The CDR3 is 15 amino acids. Trimming took off 0 bases at V and 14 bases at J, with 17 bases between the two ends. CDR3 residues: CASSQDEQGLLTLHF. Here the CDR3 DNA reads TGCGCCAGCAGCCAAGATGAACAGGGCCTTCTGACCCTCCACTTT.

This clonotype was detected a few times. The gene calls are TRBV7-8 and TRBJ2-2; TRBD2 matches at 13 bases. The ends lost 5 bases at V and 6 bases at J; junction bases unmatched: 6. Germline CDR1 reads SGHVS; CDR2 reads FQNEAQ. The CDR3 sequence is 16 residues long. CDR3 in DNA: TGTGCCAGCAGCGCTGGGACTAGCGGGAATGCCGGGGAGCTGTTTTTT. It translates to CASSAGTSGNAGELFF.

This clonotype appeared a few times. The rearrangement uses TRBV12-3 or TRBV12-4 and TRBJ2-7; D is ambiguous. The length of the CDR3 is 14 residues. Trimming took off 1 base at V and 2 bases at J, with 9 bases between the two ends. The chain's CDR3 is CASSLGMLTYEQYF. The DNA for the CDR3 is TGTGCCAGCAGTTTAGGGATGTTGACCTACGAGCAGTACTTC.

This clonotype was seen more than once but under ten times. The chain joins TRBV2 to TRBJ2-1, with TRBD2 matching over 7 bases. Per the germline V gene, CDR1 is SNHLY and CDR2 is FYNNEI. The CDR3 runs to 17 residues. J gave up 0 bases and V 1 base, and 6 bases lay outside the gene matches. CDR3 residues: CASSEGGGRSSYNEQFF. In nucleotides, the CDR3 is TGTGCCAGCAGTGAAGGGGGGGGACGGAGCTCCTACAATGAGCAGTTCTTC.

This clonotype has just a few counts. V usage is TRBV5-1 and J usage is TRBJ2-1; D remains ambiguous. Trimming cost V 0 bases and J 7 bases, with 14 bases left between them. The CDR3 runs to 15 residues. Germline loops: CDR1 SGHRS, CDR2 YFSETQ. The CDR3 is CASSLEPRPENEQFF. The CDR3 coding sequence is TGCGCCAGCAGCTTGGAACCTAGGCCGGAGAATGAGCAGTTCTTC.